Shown below are 32 T cell receptor beta chains from a single sample sequenced in a study of T cells expressing NK-cell markers. TCRdb re-called the 5' RACE reads; one entry per CDR3 protein, DNA not given. The sample has about 380,000 distinct CDR3 sequences; the top ten hold 5.2%. Sequencing input: blood T cells: a sorted CD56 or NKG2C T cell subset, CD4+ or CD8+ T cells, or bulk PBMC T cells (not recorded which). The receptors originated from a man aged 18 to 70 in good health.

V usage is TRBV12-3 or TRBV12-4 and J usage is TRBJ2-7; the TCRdb call, TRBD1, lacks DNA for checking. This CDR3 is 15 amino acids long. CDR3 in amino acids: CASSSYPTGRYEQYF.

The chain joins TRBV10-3 to TRBJ2-1; the TRBD1 assignment by TCRdb is unverifiable without DNA. The CDR3 sequence is 15 residues long. CDR1 is ENHRY, CDR2 SYGVKD, per germline. The CDR3 sequence: CAIREGQGASNEQFF.

V usage is TRBV27 and J usage is TRBJ2-7; TCRdb's D call, TRBD2, is unchecked because there is no DNA. This CDR3 spans 15 amino acids. Looked up from germline, CDR1 is MNHEY and CDR2 is SMNVEV (reference sequence). The CDR3 protein is CASSLGGLAGSQQYF.

The chain couples TRBV6-1 to TRBJ1-1; absent DNA, TCRdb's TRBD1 call cannot be checked. This CDR3 spans 15 amino acids. The V gene's germline CDR1 is MNHNS and CDR2 SASEGT. The CDR3 is CASRWDRGSGTEAFF.

The chain employs TRBV2 and TRBJ1-2; TCRdb lists TRBD1, though no DNA is available to test this call. There are 13 residues in the CDR3. Germline-derived CDR1 and CDR2 are SNHLY and FYNNEI. This CDR3 is CASTMTGLYGYTF.

The chain joins TRBV27 to TRBJ2-5; TCRdb outputs TRBD1, but without DNA this stays unchecked. Germline CDR1 and CDR2: MNHEY and SMNVEV (reference sequence). This CDR3 is 14 amino acids long. CDR3 in amino acids: CASSPPGPRVTQYF.

The V gene is TRBV5-1, the J gene TRBJ2-7; TCRdb's D gene call, TRBD2, goes unchecked for lack of DNA. The CDR3 extends over 16 amino acids. CDR1 and CDR2 from the germline V gene are SGHRS and YFSETQ. The CDR3 sequence: CASSRISGTVSYEQYF. The full variable domain, completed using reference TRBV5-1 and TRBJ2-7, is KAGVTQTPRYLIKTRGQQVTLSCSPISGHRSVSWYQQTPGQGLQFLFEYFSETQRNKGNFPGRFSGRQFSNSRSEMNVSTLELGDSALYLCASSRISGTVSYEQYFGPGTRLTVT.

This chain links TRBV6-2 or TRBV6-3 with TRBJ2-3; TCRdb calls TRBD2, which cannot be checked without DNA. This CDR3 is 14 amino acids long. Germline loops: CDR1 MNHEY, CDR2 SVGEGT. The CDR3 region is CASSYGLSSDTQYF.

The V call is TRBV7-2, the J call TRBJ1-3. Germline V gene data show CDR1 as SGHTA and CDR2 as FQGNSA. The CDR3 sequence is 15 residues long. This CDR3 is CASSLRRGSGNTIYF.

The J gene is TRBJ2-2, the V gene TRBV19; TCRdb calls TRBD1, which cannot be checked without DNA. CDR3 size: 18 residues. Looked up from germline, CDR1 is LNHDA and CDR2 is SQIVND (reference sequence). Here the CDR3 reads CASSNTGASLFSPGELFF. The whole variable domain, remainder taken from reference TRBV19 and TRBJ2-2, is DGGITQSPKYLFRKEGQNVTLSCEQNLNHDAMYWYRQDPGQGLRLIYYSQIVNDFQKGDIAEGYSVSREKKESFPLTVTSAQKNPTAFYLCASSNTGASLFSPGELFFGEGSRLTVL.

This chain uses TRBV5-1 with TRBJ2-7; TCRdb designates TRBD2, a call that cannot be tested without DNA. The CDR3 has 15 amino acids. CDR1 and CDR2 from the germline V gene are SGHRS and YFSETQ. CDR3 loop: CASSPYAGSQGEQYF.

The genes are TRBV20-1 and TRBJ2-3; no DNA is available, so the TRBD2 call from TCRdb remains unchecked. The CDR3 length is 16 residues. Germline V gene sequence: CDR1 DFQATT, CDR2 SNEGSKA (reference sequence). The CDR3 sequence: CSAKGRTTGYTDTQYF.

CDR3 in amino acids: CSVRGLEDYEQYF. The chain has TRBV29-1 and TRBJ2-7; TCRdb selects TRBD2, and the lack of DNA leaves this call unchecked. Germline assignment: CDR1 SQVTM and CDR2 ANQGSEA. The CDR3 is 13 amino acids.

The chain recombines TRBV24-1 with TRBJ2-1; the TCRdb call, TRBD1, lacks DNA for checking. This CDR3 contains 13 residues. Germline V gives CDR1 KGHDR, CDR2 SFDVKD. The CDR3 spells CATSLQGGDEQFF.

The genes are TRBV7-3 and TRBJ1-1; TCRdb lists TRBD1, though no DNA is available to test this call. Per germline, CDR1 SGHTA and CDR2 FQGTGA. CDR3 size: 13 residues. CDR3 region: CASSRGLGTEAFF.

The genes are TRBV28 and TRBJ2-7; checking the TCRdb D call of TRBD1 is not possible without DNA. The germline CDR1 and CDR2 sequences are MDHEN and SYDVKM. This CDR3 region has 15 residues. The CDR3: CASIQTGARSYEQYF.

V gene TRBV6-1 combines with J gene TRBJ1-2. The CDR3 totals 14 residues. Germline CDR1 MNHNS, CDR2 SASEGT. CDR3 sequence: CAIKDRSGNYGYTF.

The J gene is TRBJ1-4, the V gene TRBV19. Germline V gives CDR1 LNHDA, CDR2 SQIVND (reference sequence). CDR3 length: 13 amino acids. The CDR3 region is CASSFQRGEKLFF. The whole variable domain, remainder taken from reference TRBV19 and TRBJ1-4, is DGGITQSPKYLFRKEGQNVTLSCEQNLNHDAMYWYRQDPGQGLRLIYYSQIVNDFQKGDIAEGYSVSREKKESFPLTVTSAQKNPTAFYLCASSFQRGEKLFFGSGTQLSVL.

The J gene is TRBJ2-7, the V gene TRBV6-5; there is no DNA to check the TCRdb D call of TRBD1. The CDR3 spans 16 residues. Germline assignment: CDR1 MNHEY and CDR2 SVGAGI. CDR3 sequence: CASNSIRPGDPYEQYF.

V usage is TRBV29-1 and J usage is TRBJ2-1; the TRBD2 assignment by TCRdb is unverifiable without DNA. This CDR3 has 14 residues. Germline CDR1 and CDR2: SQVTM and ANQGSEA. The CDR3 reads CSVARLAGNDEQFF.

The chain uses TRBV7-9 and TRBJ2-2; TCRdb's D call of TRBD1 is untestable without DNA. CDR1 and CDR2 from the germline V gene are SEHNR and FQNEAQ (reference sequence). CDR3 length equals 17 residues. The CDR3 loop reads CASNPLSSRAQGGELFF.

CDR3 in amino acids: CASRKDRTSNQPQHF. The chain is built from TRBV2 and TRBJ1-5; TCRdb designates TRBD1, a call that cannot be tested without DNA. In germline, CDR1 is SNHLY, CDR2 FYNNEI. The CDR3 is made up of 15 amino acids. Variable domain in full (rest from reference TRBV2 and TRBJ1-5): EPEVTQTPSHQVTQMGQEVILRCVPISNHLYFYWYRQILGQKVEFLVSFYNNEISEKSEIFDDQFSVERPDGSNFTLKIRSTKLEDSAMYFCASRKDRTSNQPQHFGDGTRLSIL.

The V gene is TRBV18, the J gene TRBJ1-2; TCRdb names TRBD1, which stays unverified in the absence of DNA. Per the germline V gene, CDR1 is KGHSH and CDR2 is LQKENI. The CDR3 covers 14 residues. The CDR3 loop reads CASSQGQGRDGYTF.

The chain recombines TRBV20-1 with TRBJ1-1; checking the TCRdb D call of TRBD1 is not possible without DNA. The CDR3 sequence is 15 residues long. In germline, CDR1 is DFQATT, CDR2 SNEGSKA (reference sequence). The CDR3 protein is CSARGQGAGNTEAFF.

The V call is TRBV6-1, the J call TRBJ2-2; TCRdb calls TRBD2, which cannot be checked without DNA. This CDR3 contains 14 residues. In germline, CDR1 is MNHNS, CDR2 SASEGT. CDR3 sequence: CASRAGFNTGELFF.

The chain is built from TRBV2 and TRBJ1-3; TCRdb reports TRBD1, a call that lacks DNA to check it against. This CDR3 spans 15 amino acids. CDR1 is SNHLY and CDR2 is FYNNEI in the germline V gene. The CDR3 sequence: CASSQQGPSGNTIYF.

The chain recombines TRBV7-9 with TRBJ2-5. CDR1 is SEHNR, CDR2 FQNEAQ, per germline (reference sequence). This CDR3 spans 16 amino acids. CDR3 loop: CASSLAVRAALETQYF.

The rearrangement joins TRBV6-5 to TRBJ2-1; TCRdb gives TRBD2 as the D gene, but with no DNA this cannot be confirmed. This CDR3 contains 15 residues. Per the germline V gene, CDR1 is MNHEY and CDR2 is SVGAGI. CDR3 loop: CASSFAGTSDNEQFF.

The CDR3 is CASSEGWGQLYEQYF. This chain joins TRBV6-1 and TRBJ2-7; the D gene TCRdb calls, TRBD1, cannot be checked with no DNA. The CDR3 totals 15 residues. The germline gives CDR1 MNHNS, CDR2 SASEGT.

This chain uses TRBV20-1 with TRBJ2-3; the TCRdb call, TRBD1, lacks DNA for checking. Germline V lookup: CDR1 DFQATT, CDR2 SNEGSKA (reference sequence). This CDR3 has 14 residues. The CDR3 protein is CSARVTGKTDTQYF.

The rearrangement joins TRBV20-1 to TRBJ2-5; there is no DNA to check the TCRdb D call of TRBD1. The CDR3 length is 14 residues. CDR1 DFQATT and CDR2 SNEGSKA come from the germline V gene (reference sequence). The CDR3 sequence is CSARGTGFQETQYF.

The chain couples TRBV5-6 to TRBJ1-2; as DNA is missing, the TRBD1 call by TCRdb cannot be tested. CDR1 is SGHDT, CDR2 YYEEEE, per germline. The CDR3 loop spans 15 amino acids. CDR3 loop: CASSYRTGVTYGYTF.